A selection of T cell receptor beta chains follows, all from one sample in a study of blood T cell repertoires in COVID-19. Clones were read by immunoSEQ multiplex PCR, and TCRdb kept only the in-frame ones, dropping some. This sample carries 110,000 or so clones, 81% of them seen once, and the ten largest clones take approximately 1.5%. Sequenced sample: peripheral blood. Receptors originate from a man aged 50-60 years with acute or convalescent COVID-19. Both conserved end residues are part of each CDR3. D genes are given only for firm matches. Size is stated for part of the rows, as once, few or many counts, or as a class when the clone is expanded.

clone_size d_call j_call v_call cdr3_nt cdr3_aa
. TRBD1 TRBJ1-1 TRBV10-3 TGTGCCATCAGTGCCGGGACAGCCCGGGAAGCTTTCTTT CAISAGTAREAFF
few . TRBJ1-4 TRBV4-1 TGCGCCAGCAGCCAAGTAGCCCAGAACGGGAAACTGTTTTTT CASSQVAQNGKLFF
. . TRBJ2-3 TRBV5-4 TGTGCCAGCAGCTCGAAGAGGGGGGGGCGCGGCACAGATACGCAGTATTTT CASSSKRGGRGTDTQYF
few . TRBJ1-1 TRBV29-1 TGCAGCGTGAGGGAGGGGGGTAGTATAAACACTGAAGCTTTCTTT CSVREGGSINTEAFF
. . TRBJ1-5 TRBV5-1 TGCGCCAGCAGCGTGGACGGGGATAGCAATCAGCCCCAGCATTTT CASSVDGDSNQPQHF
. . TRBJ2-7 TRBV19 TGTGCCAGTAGTACCCTATCAGGGCGGGGTGAGCAGTACTTC CASSTLSGRGEQYF
. . TRBJ1-1 TRBV29-1 TGCAGCGTTGAAAAACTCGGACACCGCACTGAAGCTTTCTTT CSVEKLGHRTEAFF
. . TRBJ1-1 TRBV27 TGTGCCAGCAGTTTAGCAGGTACGATGAACACTGAAGCTTTCTTT CASSLAGTMNTEAFF
. . TRBJ1-3 TRBV28 TGTGCCAGCAGTCCCAGGTCGCTCCTCTCTGGAAACACCATATATTTT CASSPRSLLSGNTIYF
. . TRBJ1-6 TRBV3-1/TRBV3-2 TGTGCCAGCAGCCACGGGGGGGCTGACAATTCACCCCTCCACTTT CASSHGGADNSPLHF
. TRBD2 TRBJ2-5 TRBV3-1/TRBV3-2 TGTGCCAGCAGAGCCGGGACTAGCGGAGAGACCCAGTACTTC CASRAGTSGETQYF
. . TRBJ1-4 TRBV28 TGTGCCAGCAGTTTTAGGACTGGGACATCAACTAATGAAAAACTGTTTTTT CASSFRTGTSTNEKLFF
few TRBD2 TRBJ2-7 TRBV23-1 TGCGCCAGCAGACCCGACTTCCAGACTAGCGGGGGCACTAGCTCCTACGAGCAGTACTTC CASRPDFQTSGGTSSYEQYF
. TRBD1 TRBJ1-5 TRBV19 TGTGCCAGTAGTCCATTTGCGGCCGGACAGGGCGAGCTTCGGGGTCAGCCCCAGCATTTT CASSPFAAGQGELRGQPQHF
. TRBD1 TRBJ1-4 TRBV10-3 TGTGCCATCAGGGCCTCCGGGACAGGCAATGAAAAACTGTTTTTT CAIRASGTGNEKLFF
. . TRBJ2-7 TRBV7-2 TGTGCCAGCAGCTGGAGAGCGGTTAGCTCCTACGAGCAGTACTTC CASSWRAVSSYEQYF
once TRBD2 TRBJ2-3 TRBV27 TGTGCCAGCAGTCCCTGGACTAGCGGGGTATCAGATACGCAGTATTTT CASSPWTSGVSDTQYF
. . TRBJ2-1 TRBV5-1 TGCGCCAGCAGCTTCGGGGGTAGCTCCTACAATGAGCAGTTCTTC CASSFGGSSYNEQFF
. . TRBJ1-2 TRBV2 TGTGCCAGCAATTCGGACAAATCCTATGGCTACACCTTC CASNSDKSYGYTF
once . TRBJ2-1 TRBV6-5 TGTGCCAGCAGAAAGAGGGGGTACAATGAGCAGTTCTTC CASRKRGYNEQFF
. TRBD1 TRBJ1-2 TRBV11-2 TGTGCCAGCAGCCACCAACGGGGACAGGGAACAGTCTATGGCTACACCTTC CASSHQRGQGTVYGYTF
. TRBD1 TRBJ1-2 TRBV2 TGTGCCAGCAGTGATCCCTCCAGGGGGCAAGGAGGCTACACCTTC CASSDPSRGQGGYTF
. TRBD1 TRBJ1-3 TRBV2 TGTGCCAGCAGTGGCTTTCGACAGGGAATAGGAAACACCATATATTTT CASSGFRQGIGNTIYF
. . TRBJ2-4 TRBV7-9 TGTGCCAGCGACCCCCCGGAGGGGTTGCCAGCCAAAAACATTCAGTACTTC CASDPPEGLPAKNIQYF
. . TRBJ1-4 TRBV12-3/TRBV12-4 TGTGCCAGCAGCCCGGGACACCTCGAAAAACTGTTTTTT CASSPGHLEKLFF
. . TRBJ2-7 TRBV2 TGTGCCGGCGGAAGGACATTCGCTTTCTCCTACGAGCAGTACTTC CAGGRTFAFSYEQYF
. . TRBJ1-5 TRBV6-5 TGTGCCAGCAGTCACCTTAGAGGTCCCCAGCATTTT CASSHLRGPQHF
. TRBD1 TRBJ1-2 TRBV4-2 TGTGCCAGCAGCCAAGCCGGGGCGGGACAGATCTATGGCTACACCTTC CASSQAGAGQIYGYTF
. . TRBJ2-1 TRBV9 TGTGCCAGCAGCGCCCTCGGGGGGCTATCCTACAATGAGCAGTTCTTC CASSALGGLSYNEQFF
few TRBD1 TRBJ1-1 TRBV12-3/TRBV12-4 TGTGCCAGCAGTTTATCGGGACAGGGGGAAGCTTTCTTT CASSLSGQGEAFF
. . TRBJ2-2 TRBV2 TGTGCCAGCAGTGACCTGACTAAACCCGGGGAGCTGTTTTTT CASSDLTKPGELFF
. . TRBJ2-7 TRBV6-5 TGTGCCAGCACCCAGGGGACCCCCTACGAGCAGTACTTC CASTQGTPYEQYF
. . TRBJ1-1 TRBV3-1/TRBV3-2 TGTGCCAGCAGCCAACGGGGGTCGAAGAACACTGAAGCTTTCTTT CASSQRGSKNTEAFF
. TRBD1 TRBJ1-4 TRBV19 TGTGCCAGTAGTAGGGACAGCTCCATAAAAAATGAAAAACTGTTTTTT CASSRDSSIKNEKLFF
. TRBD2 TRBJ2-3 TRBV24-1 TGTGCCACCGGCGCCAGCGGGGAGTTCACAGATACGCAGTATTTT CATGASGEFTDTQYF
. TRBD2 TRBJ2-6 TRBV27 TGTGCCAGCAGGTTTAGCGGGGGGTCGTTCGGGGCCAACGTCCTGACTTTC CASRFSGGSFGANVLTF
. . TRBJ2-3 TRBV5-1 TGCGCCAGCAGCCTCCGACAGAGTCCTAGCACAGATACGCAGTATTTT CASSLRQSPSTDTQYF
once . TRBJ1-1 TRBV19 TGTGCCAGTAGTCCTCAGACTATGAACACTGAAGCTTTCTTT CASSPQTMNTEAFF
. TRBD1 TRBJ1-1 TRBV11-2 TGTGCCAGCAGCTTCGGGACAGGAAGGAACACTGAAGCTTTCTTT CASSFGTGRNTEAFF
. . TRBJ1-1 TRBV4-2 TGTGCCAGCAGACCAACTCAGGCGAACACTGAAGCTTTCTTT CASRPTQANTEAFF
. . TRBJ1-6 TRBV3-1/TRBV3-2 TGTGCCAGCAGCGACGCGGCCCTCTTAGCACCCCTCCACTTT CASSDAALLAPLHF
many TRBD1 TRBJ1-5 TRBV6-5 TGTGCCAGCAGTATACGACAGGGGGGCGATCAGCCCCAGCATTTT CASSIRQGGDQPQHF
. . TRBJ2-3 TRBV28 TGTGCCAGCAAGGGGGGGGATTGGACAGATACGCAGTATTTT CASKGGDWTDTQYF
. . TRBJ2-5 TRBV18 TGTGCCAGCTCCTTCGACAGTTACCAAGAGACCCAGTACTTC CASSFDSYQETQYF
. TRBD1 TRBJ1-1 TRBV6-5 TGTGCCAGCAGTTACGGTCCAGGGGGCTTCACTGAAGCTTTCTTT CASSYGPGGFTEAFF
. . TRBJ2-1 TRBV28 TGTGCCAGCAGCCCCGATCAGGGGGGTGTTCAGTTCTTC CASSPDQGGVQFF